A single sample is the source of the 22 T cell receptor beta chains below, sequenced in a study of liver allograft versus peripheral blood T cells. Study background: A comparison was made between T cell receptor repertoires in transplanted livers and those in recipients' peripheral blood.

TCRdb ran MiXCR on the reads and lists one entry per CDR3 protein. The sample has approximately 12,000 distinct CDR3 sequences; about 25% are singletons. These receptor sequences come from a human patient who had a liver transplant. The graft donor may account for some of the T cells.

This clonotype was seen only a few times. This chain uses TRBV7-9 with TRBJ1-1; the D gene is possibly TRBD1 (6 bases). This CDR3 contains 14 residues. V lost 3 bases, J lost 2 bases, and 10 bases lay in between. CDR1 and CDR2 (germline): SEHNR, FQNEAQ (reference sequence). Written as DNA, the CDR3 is TGTGCCAGCAGCTTTGGGACAAAAAACACTGAAGCTTTCTTT. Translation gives CASSFGTKNTEAFF.

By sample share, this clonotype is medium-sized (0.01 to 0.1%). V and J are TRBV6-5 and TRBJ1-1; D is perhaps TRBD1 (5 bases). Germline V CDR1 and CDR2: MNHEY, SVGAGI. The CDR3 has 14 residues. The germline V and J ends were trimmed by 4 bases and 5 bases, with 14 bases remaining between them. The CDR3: CASSWRRGMTEAFF. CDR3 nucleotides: TGTGCCAGCAGTTGGAGACGGGGCATGACTGAAGCTTTCTTT.

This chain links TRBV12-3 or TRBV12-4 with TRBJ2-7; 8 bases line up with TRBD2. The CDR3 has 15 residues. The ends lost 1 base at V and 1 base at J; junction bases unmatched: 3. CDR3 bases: TGTGCCAGCAGTTTAGTCGGGACTAGATCCTACGAGCAGTACTTC. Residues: CASSLVGTRSYEQYF.

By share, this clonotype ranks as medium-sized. CDR3 coding DNA: TGTGCCAGCTCACCACGCGGGGTCCCTGAAGCTTTCTTT. Residues: CASSPRGVPEAFF. The chain links TRBV18 to TRBJ1-1; D is unclear. The V gene lost 1 base and the J gene lost 6 bases, with 9 bases spanning the gap. The germline CDR1 and CDR2 sequences are KGHSH and LQKENI. The CDR3 is made up of 13 amino acids.

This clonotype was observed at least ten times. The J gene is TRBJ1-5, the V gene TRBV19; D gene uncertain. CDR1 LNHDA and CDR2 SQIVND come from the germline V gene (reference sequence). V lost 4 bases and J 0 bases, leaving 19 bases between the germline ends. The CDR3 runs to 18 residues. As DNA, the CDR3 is TGTGCCAGTAGTACCGGAAACACTCGATGGGGTAGCAATCAGCCCCAGCATTTT. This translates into CASSTGNTRWGSNQPQHF.

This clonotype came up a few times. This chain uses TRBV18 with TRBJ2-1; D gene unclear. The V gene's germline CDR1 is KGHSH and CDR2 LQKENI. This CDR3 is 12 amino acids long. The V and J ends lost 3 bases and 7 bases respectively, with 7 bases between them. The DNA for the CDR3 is TGTGCCAGCTCACCTCGATCGAATGAGCAGTTCTTC. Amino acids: CASSPRSNEQFF.

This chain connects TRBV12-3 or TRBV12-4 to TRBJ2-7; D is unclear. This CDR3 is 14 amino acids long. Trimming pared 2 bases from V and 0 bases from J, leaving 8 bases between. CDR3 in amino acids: CASSLNLGSYEQYF. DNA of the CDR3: TGTGCCAGCAGTTTAAACCTAGGCTCCTACGAGCAGTACTTC.

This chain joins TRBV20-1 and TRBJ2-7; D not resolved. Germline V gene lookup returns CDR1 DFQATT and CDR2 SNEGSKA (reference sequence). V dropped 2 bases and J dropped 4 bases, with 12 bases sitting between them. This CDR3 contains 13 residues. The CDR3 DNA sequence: TGCAGTGCTAGACTACCCAGTTATTACGAGCAGTACTTC. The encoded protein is CSARLPSYYEQYF.

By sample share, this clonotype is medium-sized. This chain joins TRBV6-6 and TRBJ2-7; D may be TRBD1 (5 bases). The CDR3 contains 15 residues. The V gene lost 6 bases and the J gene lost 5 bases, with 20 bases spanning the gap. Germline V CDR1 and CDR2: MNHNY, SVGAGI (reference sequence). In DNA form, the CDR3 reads TGTGCCAGCAGATGGCCGTGGCAGGGAAAGAACGAGCAGTACTTC. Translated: CASRWPWQGKNEQYF.

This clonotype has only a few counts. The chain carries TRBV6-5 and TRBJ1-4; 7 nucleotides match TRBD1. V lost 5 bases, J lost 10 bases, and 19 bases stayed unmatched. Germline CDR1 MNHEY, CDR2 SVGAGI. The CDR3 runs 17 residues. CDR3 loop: CASSIRPGTAVSGKLFF. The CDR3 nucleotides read TGTGCCAGCAGTATCCGTCCCGGGACAGCGGTCTCGGGAAAACTGTTTTTT.

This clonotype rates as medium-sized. The CDR3 coding sequence is TGTGCCAGCAGTGTCACAGGGGAGGGATCCTATGGCTACACCTTC. It encodes CASSVTGEGSYGYTF. The chain uses TRBV28 and TRBJ1-2, with 7 bases matching TRBD1. The CDR3 loop spans 15 amino acids. J lost 4 bases, V lost 5 bases, and 10 bases had no gene match. Germline loops: CDR1 MDHEN, CDR2 SYDVKM.

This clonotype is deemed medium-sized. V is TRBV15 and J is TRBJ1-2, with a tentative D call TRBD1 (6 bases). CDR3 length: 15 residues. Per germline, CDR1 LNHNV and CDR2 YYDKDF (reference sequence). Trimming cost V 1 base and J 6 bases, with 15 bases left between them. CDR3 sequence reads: CATSRVYREENGYTF. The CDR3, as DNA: TGTGCCACCAGCAGAGTTTACAGGGAAGAGAATGGCTACACCTTC.

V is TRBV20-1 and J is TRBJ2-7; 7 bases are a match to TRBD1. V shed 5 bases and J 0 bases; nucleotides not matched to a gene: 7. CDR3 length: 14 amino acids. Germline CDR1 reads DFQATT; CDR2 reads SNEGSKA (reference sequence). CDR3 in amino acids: CSADPGQYSYEQYF. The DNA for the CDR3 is TGCAGTGCTGACCCGGGACAGTACTCCTACGAGCAGTACTTC.

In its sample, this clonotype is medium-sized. This CDR3 reads CSVAGTGSSYEQYF. In DNA form, the CDR3 reads TGCAGCGTTGCCGGGACAGGGTCATCCTACGAGCAGTACTTC. The V call is TRBV29-1, the J call TRBJ2-7; 9 nucleotides agree with TRBD1. The V and J ends lost 4 bases and 1 base, in that order; junction bases with no gene match: 5. The CDR3 consists of 14 residues. CDR1 and CDR2 from the germline V gene are SQVTM and ANQGSEA.

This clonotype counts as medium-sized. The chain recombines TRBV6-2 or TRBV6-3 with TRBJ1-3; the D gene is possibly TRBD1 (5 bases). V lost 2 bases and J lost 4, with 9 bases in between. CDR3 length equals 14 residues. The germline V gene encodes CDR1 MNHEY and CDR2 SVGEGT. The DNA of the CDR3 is TGTGCCAGCAGTTACCAGGGATCCGGAAACACCATATATTTT. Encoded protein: CASSYQGSGNTIYF.

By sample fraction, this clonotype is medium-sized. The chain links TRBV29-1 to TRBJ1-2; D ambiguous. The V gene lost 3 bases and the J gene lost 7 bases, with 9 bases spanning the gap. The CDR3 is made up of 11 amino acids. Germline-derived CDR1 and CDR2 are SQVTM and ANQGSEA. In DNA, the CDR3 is TGCAGCGTTGACGCCCCGGCTGGCTACACCTTC. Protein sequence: CSVDAPAGYTF.

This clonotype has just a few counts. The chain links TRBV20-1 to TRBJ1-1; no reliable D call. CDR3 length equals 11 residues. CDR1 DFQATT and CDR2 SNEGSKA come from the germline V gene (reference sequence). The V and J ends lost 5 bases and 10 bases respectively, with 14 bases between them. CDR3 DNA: TGCAGTGCTCGCGGAGCCGAGGGAGCTTTCTTT. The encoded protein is CSARGAEGAFF.

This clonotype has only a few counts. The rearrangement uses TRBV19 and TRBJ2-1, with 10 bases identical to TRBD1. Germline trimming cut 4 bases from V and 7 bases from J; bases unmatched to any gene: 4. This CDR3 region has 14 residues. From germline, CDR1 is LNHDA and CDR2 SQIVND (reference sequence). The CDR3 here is CASSRGQGINEQFF. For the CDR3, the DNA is TGTGCCAGTAGTAGGGGACAGGGGATTAATGAGCAGTTCTTC.

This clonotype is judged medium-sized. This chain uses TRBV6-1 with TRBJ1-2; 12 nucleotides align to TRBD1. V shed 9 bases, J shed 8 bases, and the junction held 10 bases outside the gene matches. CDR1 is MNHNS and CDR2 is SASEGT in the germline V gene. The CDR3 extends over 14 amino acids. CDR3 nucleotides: TGTGCCAGTCAAATGGGACAGGGGGCGCGGGGCTACACCTTC. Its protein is CASQMGQGARGYTF.

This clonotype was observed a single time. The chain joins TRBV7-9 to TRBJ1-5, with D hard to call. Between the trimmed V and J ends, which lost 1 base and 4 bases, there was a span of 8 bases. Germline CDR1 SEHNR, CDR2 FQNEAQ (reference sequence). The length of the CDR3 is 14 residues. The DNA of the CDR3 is TGTGCCAGCAGCTTAGTCGGGCCAAATCAGCCCCAGCATTTT. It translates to CASSLVGPNQPQHF.

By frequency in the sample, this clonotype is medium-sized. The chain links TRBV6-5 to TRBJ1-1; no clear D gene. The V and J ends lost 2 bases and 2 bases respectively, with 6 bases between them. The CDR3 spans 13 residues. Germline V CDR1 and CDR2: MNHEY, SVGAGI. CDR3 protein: CASSYRRNTEAFF. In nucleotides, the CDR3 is TGTGCCAGCAGTTACCGGCGTAACACTGAAGCTTTCTTT.

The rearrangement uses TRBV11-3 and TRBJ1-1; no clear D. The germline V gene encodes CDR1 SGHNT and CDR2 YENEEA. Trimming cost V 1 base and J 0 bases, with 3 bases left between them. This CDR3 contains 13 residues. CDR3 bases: TGTGCCAGCAGCTTAGGGATGAACACTGAAGCTTTCTTT. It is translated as CASSLGMNTEAFF.